This paragraph covers one TCR beta chain sequence. Produced via immunoSEQ multiplex PCR; TCRdb's table is partial and in-frame only. The table lists around 190,000 clones, over 75% of them singletons. This sample is part of a study of blood T cell repertoires in COVID-19. The CDR3 is 14 amino acids. Trimming shortened V by 8 bases and J by 3 bases, and 14 bases separated the two germline ends. The germline gives CDR1 LNHDA, CDR2 SQIVND (reference sequence). This receptor was identified in a woman aged 45-65 years with acute or convalescent COVID-19. The rearrangement uses TRBV19 and TRBJ2-1; D perhaps matches TRBD2 (6 bases). Sequenced sample: peripheral blood. CDR3: CASSRRENYNEQFF. CDR3 nucleotide sequence: TGTGCCAGTTCAAGGCGGGAAAACTACAATGAGCAGTTCTTC.